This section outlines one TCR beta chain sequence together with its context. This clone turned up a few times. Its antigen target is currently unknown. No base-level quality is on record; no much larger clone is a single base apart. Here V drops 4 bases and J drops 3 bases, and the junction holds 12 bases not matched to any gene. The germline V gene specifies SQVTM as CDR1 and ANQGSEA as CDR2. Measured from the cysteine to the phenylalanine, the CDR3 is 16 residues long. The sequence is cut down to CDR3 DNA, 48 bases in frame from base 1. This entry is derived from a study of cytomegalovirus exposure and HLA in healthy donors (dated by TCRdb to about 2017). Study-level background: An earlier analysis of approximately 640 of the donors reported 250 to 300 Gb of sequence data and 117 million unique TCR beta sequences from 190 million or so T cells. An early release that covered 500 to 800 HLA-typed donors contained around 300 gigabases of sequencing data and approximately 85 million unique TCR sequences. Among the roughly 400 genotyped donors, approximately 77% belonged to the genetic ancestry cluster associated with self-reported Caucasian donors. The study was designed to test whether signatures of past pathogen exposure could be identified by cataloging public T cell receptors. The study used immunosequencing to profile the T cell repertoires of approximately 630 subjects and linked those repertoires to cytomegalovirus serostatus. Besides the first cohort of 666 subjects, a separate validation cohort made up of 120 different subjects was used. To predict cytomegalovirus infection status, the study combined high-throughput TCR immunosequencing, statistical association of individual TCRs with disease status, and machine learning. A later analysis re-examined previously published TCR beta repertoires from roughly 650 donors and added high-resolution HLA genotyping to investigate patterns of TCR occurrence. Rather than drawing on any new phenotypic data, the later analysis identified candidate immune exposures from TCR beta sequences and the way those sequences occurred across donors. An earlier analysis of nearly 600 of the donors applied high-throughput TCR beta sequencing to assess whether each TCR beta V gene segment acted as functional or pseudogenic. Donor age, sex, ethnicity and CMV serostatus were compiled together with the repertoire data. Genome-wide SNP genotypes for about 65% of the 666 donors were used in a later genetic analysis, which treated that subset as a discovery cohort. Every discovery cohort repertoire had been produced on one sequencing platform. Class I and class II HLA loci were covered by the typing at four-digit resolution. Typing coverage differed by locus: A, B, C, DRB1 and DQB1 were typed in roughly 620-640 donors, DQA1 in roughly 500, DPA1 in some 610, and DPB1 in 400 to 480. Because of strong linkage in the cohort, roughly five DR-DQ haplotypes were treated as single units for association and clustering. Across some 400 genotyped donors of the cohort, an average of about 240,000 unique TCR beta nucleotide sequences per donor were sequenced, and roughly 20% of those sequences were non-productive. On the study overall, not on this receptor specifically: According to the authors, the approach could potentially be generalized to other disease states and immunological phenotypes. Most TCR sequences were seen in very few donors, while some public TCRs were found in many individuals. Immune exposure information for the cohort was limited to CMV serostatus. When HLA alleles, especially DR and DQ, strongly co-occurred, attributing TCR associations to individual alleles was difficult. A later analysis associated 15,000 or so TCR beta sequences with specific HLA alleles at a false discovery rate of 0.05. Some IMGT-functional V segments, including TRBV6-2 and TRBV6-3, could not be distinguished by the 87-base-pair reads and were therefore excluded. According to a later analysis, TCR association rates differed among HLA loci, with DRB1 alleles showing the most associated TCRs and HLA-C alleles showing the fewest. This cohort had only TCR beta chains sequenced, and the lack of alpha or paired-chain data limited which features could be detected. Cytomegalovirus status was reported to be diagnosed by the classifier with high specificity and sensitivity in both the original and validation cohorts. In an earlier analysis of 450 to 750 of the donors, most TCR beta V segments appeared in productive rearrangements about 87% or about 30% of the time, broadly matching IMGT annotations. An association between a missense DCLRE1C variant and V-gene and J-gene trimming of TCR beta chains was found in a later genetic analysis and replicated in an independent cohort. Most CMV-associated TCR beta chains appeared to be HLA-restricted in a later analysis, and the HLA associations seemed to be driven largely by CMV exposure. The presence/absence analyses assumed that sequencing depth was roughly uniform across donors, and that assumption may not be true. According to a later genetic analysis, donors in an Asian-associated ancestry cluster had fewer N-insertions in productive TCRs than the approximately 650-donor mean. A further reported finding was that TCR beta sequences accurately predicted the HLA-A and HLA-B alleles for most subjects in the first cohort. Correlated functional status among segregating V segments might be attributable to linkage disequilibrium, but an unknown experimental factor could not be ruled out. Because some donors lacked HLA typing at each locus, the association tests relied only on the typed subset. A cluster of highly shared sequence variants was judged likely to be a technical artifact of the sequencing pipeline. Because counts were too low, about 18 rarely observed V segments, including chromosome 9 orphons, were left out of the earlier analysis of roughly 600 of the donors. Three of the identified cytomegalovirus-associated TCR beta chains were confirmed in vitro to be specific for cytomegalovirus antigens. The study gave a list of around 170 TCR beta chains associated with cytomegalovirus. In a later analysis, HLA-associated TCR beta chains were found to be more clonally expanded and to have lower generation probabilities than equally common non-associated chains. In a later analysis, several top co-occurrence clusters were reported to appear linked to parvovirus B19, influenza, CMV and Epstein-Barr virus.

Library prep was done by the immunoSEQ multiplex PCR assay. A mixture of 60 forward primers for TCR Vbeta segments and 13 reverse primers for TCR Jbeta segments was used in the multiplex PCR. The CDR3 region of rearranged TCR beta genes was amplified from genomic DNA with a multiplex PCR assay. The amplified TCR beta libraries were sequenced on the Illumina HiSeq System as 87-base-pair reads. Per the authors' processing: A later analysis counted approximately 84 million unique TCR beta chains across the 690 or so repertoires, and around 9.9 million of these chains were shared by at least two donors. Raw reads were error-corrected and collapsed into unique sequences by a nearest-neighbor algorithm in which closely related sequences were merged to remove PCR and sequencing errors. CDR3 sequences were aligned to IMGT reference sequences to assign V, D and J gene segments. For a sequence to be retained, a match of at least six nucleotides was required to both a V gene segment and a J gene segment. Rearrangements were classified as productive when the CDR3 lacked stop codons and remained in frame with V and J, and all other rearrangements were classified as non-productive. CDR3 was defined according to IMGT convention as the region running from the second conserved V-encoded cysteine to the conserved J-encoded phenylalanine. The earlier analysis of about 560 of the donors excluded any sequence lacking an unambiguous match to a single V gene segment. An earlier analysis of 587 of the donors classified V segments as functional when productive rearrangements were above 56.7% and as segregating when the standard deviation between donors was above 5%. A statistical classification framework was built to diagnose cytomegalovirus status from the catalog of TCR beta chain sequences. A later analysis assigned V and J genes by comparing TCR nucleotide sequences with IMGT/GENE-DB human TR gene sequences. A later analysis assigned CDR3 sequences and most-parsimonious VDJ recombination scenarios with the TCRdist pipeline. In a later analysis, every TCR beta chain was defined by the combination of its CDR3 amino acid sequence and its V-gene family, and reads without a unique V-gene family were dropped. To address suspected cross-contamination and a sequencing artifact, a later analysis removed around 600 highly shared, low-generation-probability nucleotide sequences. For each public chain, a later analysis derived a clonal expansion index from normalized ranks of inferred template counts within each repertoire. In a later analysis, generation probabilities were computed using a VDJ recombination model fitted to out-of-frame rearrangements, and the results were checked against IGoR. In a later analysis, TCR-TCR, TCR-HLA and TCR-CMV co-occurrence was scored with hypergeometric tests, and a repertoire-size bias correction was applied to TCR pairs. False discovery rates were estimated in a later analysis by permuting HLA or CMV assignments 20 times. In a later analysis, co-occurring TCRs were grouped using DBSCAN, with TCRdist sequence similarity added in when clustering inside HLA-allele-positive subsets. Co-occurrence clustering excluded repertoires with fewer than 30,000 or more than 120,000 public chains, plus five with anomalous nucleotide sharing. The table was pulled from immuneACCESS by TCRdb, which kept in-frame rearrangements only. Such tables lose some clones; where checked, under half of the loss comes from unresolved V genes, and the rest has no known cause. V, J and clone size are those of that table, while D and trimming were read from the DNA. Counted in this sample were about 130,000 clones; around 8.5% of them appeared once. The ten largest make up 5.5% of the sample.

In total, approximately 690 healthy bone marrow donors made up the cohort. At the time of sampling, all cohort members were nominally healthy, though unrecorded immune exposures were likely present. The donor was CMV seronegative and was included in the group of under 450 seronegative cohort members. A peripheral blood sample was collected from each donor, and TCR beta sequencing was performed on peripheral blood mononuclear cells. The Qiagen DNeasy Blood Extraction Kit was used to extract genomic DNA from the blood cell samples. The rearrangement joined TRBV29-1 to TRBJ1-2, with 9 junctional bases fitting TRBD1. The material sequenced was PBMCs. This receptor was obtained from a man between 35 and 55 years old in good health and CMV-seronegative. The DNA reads TGCAGCGTTGTGGGATTTGGGGACAGGGACTACTATGGCTACACCTTC. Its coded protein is CSVVGFGDRDYYGYTF.